This record covers a single TCR beta chain. Antigen unknown. Germline V lookup: CDR1 LNHDA, CDR2 SQIVND (reference sequence). The CDR3 contains 15 residues. The V end lost 1 base, the J end lost 0 bases, and 9 bases lay between the germline ends. This table comes from immunoSEQ multiplex PCR, and its TCRdb copy is limited to in-frame clones, with some not included. This table has more than 1,200,000 clones, 98% to 99% appearing once. These data originate in a study of shared clonotypes between healthy human individuals. Whole-study results and caveats: Sharing across four donors was seen in approximately 5.2% of naive CD4 clonotypes. Larger richness was generally estimated for naive than memory subsets.

Sample: naive CD4+ T cells sorted from blood. Subset given: CD45RA+ positively selected. The sequence derives from a man younger than 40 in good health. The gene calls are TRBV19 and TRBJ1-1; D is unresolved. The CDR3 region has the DNA TGTGCCAGTAGTATAGGAGGAGTAATGAACACTGAAGCTTTCTTT. Translating gives CASSIGGVMNTEAFF.